The TCR beta chain under discussion was sequenced for a study of T cell responses to AZD1222 COVID-19 vaccine. Study conclusions and caveats: Spike-specific TCR breadth and depth rose after two AZD1222 doses. Donors skewed white British and female; clonal diversity was possibly underestimated. The CD4 TCRs associated with vaccination extended across spike and predominated at 160-218 and 743-854. Repertoires in all cases were sampled only once the peak T cell response had passed.

With regard to this clone: The target antigen is unknown.

Sequencing was performed with immunoSEQ multiplex PCR; in TCRdb, only in-frame clones are kept and a portion is missing. The profile shows about 130,000 clones, 90% of them singletons. CDR3 length equals 16 residues. V was clipped by 2 bases and J by 0 bases, with 14 bases between them. Germline V gives CDR1 SGHRS, CDR2 YFSETQ. Sequenced here: peripheral blood, sampled on day 0 of MenACWY control vaccination. V gene TRBV5-1 combines with J gene TRBJ1-1; no clear D. The source of this sequence is an adult in good health. CDR3 DNA: TGCGCCAGCAGCTTTACCCCCCACGAGGTGAACACTGAAGCTTTCTTT. Translating gives CASSFTPHEVNTEAFF.